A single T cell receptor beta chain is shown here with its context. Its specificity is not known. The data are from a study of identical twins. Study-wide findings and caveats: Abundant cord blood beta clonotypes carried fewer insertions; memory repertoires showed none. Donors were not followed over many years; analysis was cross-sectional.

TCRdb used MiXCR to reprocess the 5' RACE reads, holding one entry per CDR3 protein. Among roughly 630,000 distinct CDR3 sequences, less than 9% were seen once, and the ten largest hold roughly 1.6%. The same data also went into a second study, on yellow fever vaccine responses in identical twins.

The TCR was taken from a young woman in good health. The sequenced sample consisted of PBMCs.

CDR3 amino acids: CASSNSNYGYTF. CDR3 bases: TGTGCCAGCAGCAACTCTAACTATGGCTACACCTTC. The chain couples TRBV3-1 to TRBJ1-2; D not certain. Germline lookup yields CDR1 LGHDT and CDR2 YNNKEL (reference sequence). CDR3 length equals 12 residues. Deletions cut 5 bases from V and 0 bases from J, with 4 bases between.